The 14 T cell receptor beta chains below come from one sample, sequenced in a study of CD8+ T cells in alopecia areata. Extraction and reverse transcription of RNA yielded cDNA as the sequencing template. The assay was immunoSEQ multiplex PCR, and TCRdb's table has in-frame clones only and misses some. The sample has about 150,000 clones; around 55% are singletons. The sequencing used CD8+ T cells sorted from blood, collected at week 0. All receptors come from a human donor with alopecia areata.

The chain couples TRBV9 to TRBJ1-5, with unresolved D. The V end lost 3 bases, the J end lost 0 bases, and 7 bases lay between the germline ends. The CDR3 loop spans 14 amino acids. Germline lookup yields CDR1 SGDLS and CDR2 YYNGEE. The CDR3 bases are TGTGCCAGCAGCGCCACTTATAGCAATCAGCCCCAGCATTTT. Encoded protein: CASSATYSNQPQHF. Complete variable domain (other parts from reference TRBV9 and TRBJ1-5): DSGVTQTPKHLITATGQRVTLRCSPRSGDLSVYWYQQSLDQGLQFLIQYYNGEERAKGNILERFSAQQFPDLHSELNLSSLELGDSALYFCASSATYSNQPQHFGDGTRLSIL.

This clone showed up just a few times. This sequence joins TRBV10-3 and TRBJ2-7, with 7 bases lining up with TRBD2. Germline CDR1 ENHRY, CDR2 SYGVKD. CDR3 length: 13 amino acids. Trimming cost V 7 bases and J 0 bases; bases outside gene matches: 3. CDR3: CAIKGGSSYEQYF. In DNA, the CDR3 is TGTGCCATCAAAGGCGGGAGCTCCTACGAGCAGTACTTC.

The chain carries TRBV4-3 and TRBJ1-1; D is unclear. The CDR3 length is 13 residues. The V end was cut by 6 bases, the J end by 1 base, with 9 bases between. Germline V gene lookup returns CDR1 LGHNA and CDR2 YSLEER. CDR3 protein: CASRLTENTEAFF. CDR3 nucleotide sequence: TGCGCCAGCAGGCTAACAGAGAACACTGAAGCTTTCTTT.

This clone was detected only a few times. The same CDR3 can be traced to other DNA sequences in this sample. V gene TRBV29-1 combines with J gene TRBJ2-7, with 11 bases matching TRBD1. The V gene end was trimmed by 6 bases and the J gene end by 1 base; junction bases not matched to a gene: 5. The CDR3 length is 14 residues. Germline CDR1 is SQVTM and CDR2 is ANQGSEA. The CDR3: CSVQGQGASYEQYF. The CDR3 DNA follows: TGCAGCGTCCAAGGACAGGGGGCATCCTACGAGCAGTACTTC.

The chain joins TRBV4-3 to TRBJ2-7, with D unresolved. This CDR3 comprises 13 residues. Germline V CDR1 and CDR2: LGHNA, YSLEER. Trimming left V 3 bases short and J 4 bases short, with 10 bases between. The CDR3 DNA follows: TGCGCCAGCAGCCAGGATCCCTTATACGAGCAGTACTTC. Translation gives CASSQDPLYEQYF.

In the case of this clone: Within the sample, other DNA sequences also encode this same CDR3. The CDR3 DNA follows: TGCAGCGGCATGACAGGGAGCTCCTACGAGCAGTACTTC. It codes for CSGMTGSSYEQYF. This rearrangement joins TRBV29-1 to TRBJ2-7, with 7 bases lining up with TRBD1. Germline assignment: CDR1 SQVTM and CDR2 ANQGSEA. The CDR3 length is 13 residues. The J segment lost 0 bases and the V segment lost 7 bases, leaving 6 bases of the junction unmatched.

The CDR3 DNA is TGCGCCAGCAGTCAATCAGGACCTATCGGGGGTCAGCCCCAGCATTTT. It yields the protein CASSQSGPIGGQPQHF. The rearrangement uses TRBV23-1 and TRBJ1-5; D perhaps matches TRBD1 (5 bases). TRBV23-1 is an ORF for which the function is uncertain. Trimming shortened V by 0 bases and J by 6 bases, and 15 bases separated the two germline ends. This CDR3 has 16 amino acids.

This clone was counted only a few times. The chain uses TRBV28 and TRBJ2-6, with D unclear. The CDR3 loop spans 14 amino acids. V was cut by 4 bases and J by 0 bases, with 4 bases left in between. CDR1 is MDHEN and CDR2 is SYDVKM in the germline V gene. Here the CDR3 DNA reads TGTGCCAGCAGTTACGTCTCTGGGGCCAACGTCCTGACTTTC. Its protein is CASSYVSGANVLTF.

The chain links TRBV4-3 to TRBJ1-1, with D uncertain. V was shortened by 1 base and J by 3 bases, with 12 bases between the two germline ends. From germline, CDR1 is LGHNA and CDR2 YSLEER. The CDR3 runs 15 residues. For the CDR3, the DNA is TGCGCCAGCAGCCAAGTTTTGGTGAGGGACACTGAAGCTTTCTTT. This sequence encodes CASSQVLVRDTEAFF.

This clone showed up just a few times. The chain couples TRBV6-5 to TRBJ2-7; no firm D call. V shed 7 bases and J shed 0 bases, with 13 bases lying between them. The V gene's germline CDR1 is MNHEY and CDR2 SVGAGI. This CDR3 comprises 14 residues. The CDR3 DNA reads TGTGCCAGCACCCCCAGTCGCGGCTCCTACGAGCAGTACTTC. Translation gives CASTPSRGSYEQYF.

This clone was observed a single time. The chain is built from TRBV4-1 and TRBJ1-6; D not resolved. The CDR3 consists of 14 residues. V dropped 0 bases and J dropped 6 bases, with 6 bases sitting between them. Germline V gene lookup returns CDR1 MGHRA and CDR2 YSYEKL. The CDR3 bases are TGCGCCAGCAGCCAAGATCGTATTAATTCACCCCTCCACTTT. Amino acid sequence: CASSQDRINSPLHF.

This rearrangement joins TRBV9 to TRBJ1-2, with TRBD1 matching 9 bases. The CDR3 totals 15 residues. With V trimmed by 3 bases and J by 14 bases, 17 bases remained unmatched. Germline assignment: CDR1 SGDLS and CDR2 YYNGEE. The CDR3 DNA sequence: TGTGCCAGCAGCGCCACAACCGGGACAGGGAATCGATTGACCTTC. Encoded protein: CASSATTGTGNRLTF.

This clone occurred once. The chain links TRBV7-9 to TRBJ2-7, with D perhaps matching TRBD2 (6 bases). The germline CDR1 and CDR2 sequences are SEHNR and FQNEAQ (reference sequence). This CDR3 contains 16 residues. Trimming took off 4 bases at V and 1 base at J, with 17 bases between the two ends. The CDR3 DNA reads as TGTGCCAGCAGCTCGCGGGGTGAGGGTTCGTCCTACGAGCAGTACTTC. Protein: CASSSRGEGSSYEQYF.

The chain joins TRBV7-6 to TRBJ2-1; D may be TRBD1 or TRBD2 (5 bases each). V gave up 1 base and J gave up 9 bases, with 10 bases separating them. The length of the CDR3 is 13 residues. The V gene's germline CDR1 is SGHVS and CDR2 FNYEAQ. The CDR3 spells CASSLGRDREQFF. Here the CDR3 DNA reads TGTGCCAGCAGCTTAGGCCGGGACCGTGAGCAGTTCTTC.